This paragraph covers one T cell receptor (beta chain) sequence. Its antigen is not known. This specimen belongs to a study of T-cell memory formation after mild COVID-19. Study summary: Clusters were largely donor specific. Overall study findings and caveats: Researchers could not confirm that second-wave clones peaking on day 37 targeted SARS-CoV-2. CD4+ bias marked clones expanding day 15 to 37, unlike balanced contracting clones.

It was 5'RACE with constant-segment primers that produced the TCR alpha and TCR beta cDNA libraries, which carried sample barcodes and UMIs. In TCRdb, the 5' RACE reads were re-called with MiXCR into one record per CDR3 protein. The sample records hundreds of thousands of distinct CDR3 sequences, 28% being singletons. Germline V gene lookup returns CDR1 SGDLS and CDR2 YYNGEE. This CDR3 is built from 13 residues. V lost 4 bases, J lost 4 bases, and 12 bases lay in between. Sample: PBMCs or a T cell subset sorted from them (not recorded which). This TCR came from an adult woman who had mild COVID-19 (a few samples of this study predate the infection). Cell type and time point are not known. This sequence joins TRBV9 and TRBJ2-7; D perhaps matches TRBD2 (6 bases). CDR3 bases: TGTGCCAGCAGCCCCCTTGGGGGGTACGAGCAGTACTTC. Translated: CASSPLGGYEQYF.